This T cell receptor (beta chain) was obtained from a study of CD8 T cells in Susac syndrome. Included as multiple sclerosis controls were treatment-naive patients who had stable or active relapsing-remitting disease. RNA, at about 0.45 to 1 ug, was reverse transcribed with random hexamers. TCRdb reprocessed the immunoSEQ multiplex PCR reads with MiXCR, giving one entry per CDR3 protein. This sample has under 200,000 distinct CDR3 sequences, with roughly 95% found just once. V was clipped by 6 bases and J by 6 bases; unmatched bases: 12. From germline, CDR1 is DFQATT and CDR2 SNEGSKA (reference sequence). This CDR3 contains 15 residues.

This sequence originates from a human donor with multiple sclerosis. The sequenced sample consisted of CD8+ T cells from PBMCs. The chain carries TRBV20-1 and TRBJ2-4; 9 nucleotides line up with TRBD2. The DNA for the CDR3 is TGCAGTGCACCACAACTCCCGGGACTAGCAAACATTCAGTACTTC. Translating gives CSAPQLPGLANIQYF.